This T cell receptor (beta chain) was recorded in a study of blood T cell repertoires in COVID-19. The CDR3 extends over 12 amino acids. The V end lost 2 bases, the J end lost 8 bases, and 7 bases lay between the germline ends. Per germline, CDR1 SGHAT and CDR2 FQNNGV. Participants came from roughly 23 US areas, aged about 18 to 89 years. The method was immunoSEQ multiplex PCR; TCRdb's version includes in-frame clones alone and lacks a portion of them. The sample contains roughly 140,000 clones, 84% of which appear only once. The chain is built from TRBV11-2 and TRBJ2-1; the D is unclear. The TCR was taken from a woman aged 50 to 60 who had been exposed to COVID-19. Sequencing input: PBMCs or T cells enriched from blood (not recorded which). The CDR3: CASSLNMYEQFF. The CDR3 nucleotides read TGTGCCAGCAGCTTAAACATGTATGAGCAGTTCTTC.